This T cell receptor beta chain was captured by sequencing in a study of Ad26.COV2.S vaccination and SARS-CoV-2 variants. The repertoire was sequenced with immunoSEQ multiplex PCR; TCRdb's copy has only in-frame clones and lacks some. The sample has roughly 380,000 clones; about 90% are singletons. General observations from the study: While placebo recipients had lower spike-specific TCR breadth, vaccine recipients had more. Quantification of TCR breadth and depth may have yielded underestimates of total T cell responses. CD8+ and CD4+ T cells specific for spike reportedly responded with substantial breadth after vaccination.

This clone was seen once. The antigen remains undetermined. The CDR3 is 13 residues long. The ends were cut back, 2 bases at V and 0 bases at J, with 5 bases in the middle. The germline CDR1 and CDR2 sequences are SNHLY and FYNNEI. The genes are TRBV2 and TRBJ2-7; D is ambiguous. This material consisted of peripheral blood, taken after recovery from COVID-19. The TCR was taken from a human donor who had recovered from COVID-19. The CDR3 sequence: CASSEWNSYEQYF. The CDR3 nucleotides are TGTGCCAGCAGTGAATGGAACTCCTACGAGCAGTACTTC.